This TCR beta chain was identified during a study of T-cell memory formation after mild COVID-19. For the study at large: TCR clusters were mostly confined to one donor each.

Findings and caveats of the study: Confirmation was lacking for SARS-CoV-2 specificity of second-wave clones that peaked on day 37. Clones that got smaller from day 15 to 85 had even CD4/CD8, while clones growing later tipped toward CD4+. Largely, contracting CD4+ clones fell within CM and EM, and contracting CD8+ clones within EMRA.

This clonotype was picked up a small number of times. The antigen is not known. Germline CDR1 and CDR2: LNHDA and SQIVND (reference sequence). The V gene lost 1 base and the J gene lost 4 bases, with 19 bases spanning the gap. The CDR3 spans 17 residues. TCRdb reprocessed the 5' RACE reads with MiXCR, giving one entry per CDR3 protein. The sample consists of roughly 100,000 distinct CDR3 sequences, under 15% of them appearing once. This sequence joins TRBV19 and TRBJ1-1; D is unclear. This sequence was found in an adult woman who had mild COVID-19 (a few samples of this study predate the infection). Cell type and time point are not known. Sequencing was performed on PBMCs or a T cell subset sorted from them (not recorded which). This CDR3 is CASSIALWGDLSTEAFF. The CDR3 nucleotides read TGTGCCAGTAGTATAGCCCTTTGGGGAGACTTAAGCACTGAAGCTTTCTTT. Using reference TRBV19 and TRBJ1-1 for the parts outside the CDR3, the full variable domain is DGGITQSPKYLFRKEGQNVTLSCEQNLNHDAMYWYRQDPGQGLRLIYYSQIVNDFQKGDIAEGYSVSREKKESFPLTVTSAQKNPTAFYLCASSIALWGDLSTEAFFGQGTRLTVV.